The text below deals with one T cell receptor beta chain. Antigen specificity is unknown. TCR alpha and TCR beta cDNA libraries carrying sample barcodes and UMIs came from 5'RACE with constant-segment primers. MiXCR, run by TCRdb on the 5' RACE reads, gives a single entry per CDR3 protein. The data show approximately 52,000 distinct CDR3 sequences, with approximately 9% seen just once and about an eighth held by the top ten. These data come from a study of T-cell memory formation after mild COVID-19. Study context: TCR clusters largely stayed donor specific. Study results and limitations: While clones contracting from day 15 to 85 were balanced between CD4 and CD8, later expanders leaned CD4+.

CDR3 length equals 15 residues. V lost 3 bases and J lost 3; bases outside the gene matches: 8. Per the germline V gene, CDR1 is SGHDT and CDR2 is YYEEEE. The clonotype originates from an adult woman who had mild COVID-19 (a few samples of this study predate the infection). Cell type and time point are not known. The chain joins TRBV5-6 to TRBJ2-5; 7 nucleotides agree with TRBD1. Specimen: PBMCs or a T cell subset sorted from them (not recorded which). In DNA, the CDR3 is TGTGCCAGCAGCTATTACGACAGGGACGAAGAGACCCAGTACTTC. This gives the protein CASSYYDRDEETQYF.